This T cell receptor beta chain was profiled in a study of identifying expanded T cells in peripheral blood. Details on this clone: Antigen specificity is unknown.

Points from the study as a whole: Variance in clone template counts between approximately 2-week samples significantly increased with total template count across all healthy donors.

Sequenced by immunoSEQ multiplex PCR; TCRdb stores in-frame clones only, minus some. The repertoire has under 85,000 clones, about 83% of them found once; the top ten carry around 20%. The CDR3 covers 14 residues. Germline CDR1 and CDR2: LNHDA and SQIVND (reference sequence). Trimming cost V 3 bases and J 5 bases, with 14 bases left between them. The TCR comes from a person aged 18 to 75 in good health. This sequence joins TRBV19 and TRBJ2-7; D might be TRBD2 (5 bases). The sample consisted of blood. CDR3 sequence reads: CASSISGLVHEQYF. In nucleotides, the CDR3 is TGTGCCAGTAGTATTTCGGGGTTGGTACACGAGCAGTACTTC.